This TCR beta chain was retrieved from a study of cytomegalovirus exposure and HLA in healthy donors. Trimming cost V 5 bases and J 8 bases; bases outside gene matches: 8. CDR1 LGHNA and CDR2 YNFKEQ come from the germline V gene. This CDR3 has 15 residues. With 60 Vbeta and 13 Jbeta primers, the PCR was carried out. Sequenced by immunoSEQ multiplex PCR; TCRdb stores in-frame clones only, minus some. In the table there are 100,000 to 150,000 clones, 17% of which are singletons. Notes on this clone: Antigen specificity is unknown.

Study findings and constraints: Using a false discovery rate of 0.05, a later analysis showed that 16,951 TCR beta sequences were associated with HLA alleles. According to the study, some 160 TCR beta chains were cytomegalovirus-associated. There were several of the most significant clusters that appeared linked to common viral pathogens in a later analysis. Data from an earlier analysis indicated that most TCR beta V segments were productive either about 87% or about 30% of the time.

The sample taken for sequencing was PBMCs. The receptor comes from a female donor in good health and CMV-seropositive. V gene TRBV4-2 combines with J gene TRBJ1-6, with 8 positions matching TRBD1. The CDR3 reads CASSTPGQAYSPLHF. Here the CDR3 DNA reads TGTGCCAGCAGCACCCCGGGACAGGCGTATTCACCCCTCCACTTT.